These 4 T cell receptor beta chains were all obtained from the same sample, sequenced in a study of blood T cell repertoires in COVID-19. Profiling relied on immunoSEQ multiplex PCR, and the TCRdb table lists in-frame clones only, not all of them. The data contain approximately 27,000 clones, around nine tenths of them seen just once; the ten biggest clones take up around 15%. The sequencing input was peripheral blood. These receptors all stem from a man between 65 and 79 years old with acute or convalescent COVID-19.

The chain links TRBV9 to TRBJ2-2; 7 bases align to TRBD1. Germline V gene lookup returns CDR1 SGDLS and CDR2 YYNGEE. V lost 4 bases to trimming and J lost 6 bases; unmatched junction nucleotides: 15. The CDR3 sequence is 17 residues long. The CDR3 DNA is TGTGCCAGCAGCCGGACTCTGACAGGGTATGAGGCCGGGGAGCTGTTTTTT. It translates to CASSRTLTGYEAGELFF.

The chain employs TRBV27 and TRBJ1-5; the D gene is possibly TRBD1 (6 bases). Trimming shortened V by 4 bases and J by 2 bases, and 12 bases separated the two germline ends. The CDR3 totals 15 residues. The germline gives CDR1 MNHEY, CDR2 SMNVEV (reference sequence). In DNA form, the CDR3 reads TGTGCCAGCAGTTCCCGGGGGGGCGGCAATCAGCCCCAGCATTTT. It translates to CASSSRGGGNQPQHF.

This clone was seen a handful of times. The chain uses TRBV6-5 and TRBJ2-7; 8 positions match TRBD2. The CDR3 contains 14 residues. Trimming cost V 6 bases and J 3 bases; bases outside gene matches: 7. CDR1 is MNHEY and CDR2 is SVGAGI in the germline V gene. This CDR3 reads CASRLSGGGYEQYF. The CDR3 coding sequence is TGTGCCAGCAGGTTAAGCGGGGGCGGCTACGAGCAGTACTTC.

The V and J genes are TRBV11-2 and TRBJ2-2, with 10 nucleotides matching TRBD1. This CDR3 region has 17 residues. V gave up 5 bases and J gave up 2 bases; unmatched junction bases: 8. CDR1 and CDR2 (germline): SGHAT, FQNNGV. The CDR3, as DNA: TGTGCCAGCAGCGATCGCCGGGACAGGGGAAACACCGGGGAGCTGTTTTTT. This translates into CASSDRRDRGNTGELFF.